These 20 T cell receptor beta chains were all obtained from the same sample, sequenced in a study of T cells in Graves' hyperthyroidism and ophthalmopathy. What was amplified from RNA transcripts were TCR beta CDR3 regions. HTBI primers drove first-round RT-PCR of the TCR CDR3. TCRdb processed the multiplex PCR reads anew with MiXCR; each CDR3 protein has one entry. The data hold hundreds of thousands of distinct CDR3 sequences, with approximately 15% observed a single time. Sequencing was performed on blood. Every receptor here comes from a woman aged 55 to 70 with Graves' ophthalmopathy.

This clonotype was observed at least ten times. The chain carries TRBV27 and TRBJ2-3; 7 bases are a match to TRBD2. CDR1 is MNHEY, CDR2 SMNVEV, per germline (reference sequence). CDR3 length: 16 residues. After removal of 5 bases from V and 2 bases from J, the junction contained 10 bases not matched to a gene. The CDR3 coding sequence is TGTGCCAGCAGTATTGGGAGGGGCCTCAACACAGATACGCAGTATTTT. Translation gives CASSIGRGLNTDTQYF.

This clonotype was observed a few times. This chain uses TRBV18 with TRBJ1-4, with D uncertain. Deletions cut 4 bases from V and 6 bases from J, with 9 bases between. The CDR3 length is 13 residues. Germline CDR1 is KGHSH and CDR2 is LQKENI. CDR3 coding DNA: TGTGCCAGCTCACGGTGGGCGGATGAAAAACTGTTTTTT. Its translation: CASSRWADEKLFF.

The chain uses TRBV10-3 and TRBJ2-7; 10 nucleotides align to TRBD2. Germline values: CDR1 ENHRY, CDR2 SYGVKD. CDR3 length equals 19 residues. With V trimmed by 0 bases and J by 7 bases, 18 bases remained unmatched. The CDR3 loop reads CAISESQLAGPGGYNEQYF. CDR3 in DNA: TGTGCCATCAGTGAGTCGCAACTAGCGGGGCCCGGCGGGTACAATGAGCAGTACTTC.

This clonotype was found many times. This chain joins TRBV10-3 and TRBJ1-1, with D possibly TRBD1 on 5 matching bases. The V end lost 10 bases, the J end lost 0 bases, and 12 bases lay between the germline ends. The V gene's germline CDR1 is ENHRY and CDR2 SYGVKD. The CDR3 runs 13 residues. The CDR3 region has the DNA TGTGCCACCGGGGCGGGCTTGAACACTGAAGCTTTCTTT. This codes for CATGAGLNTEAFF.

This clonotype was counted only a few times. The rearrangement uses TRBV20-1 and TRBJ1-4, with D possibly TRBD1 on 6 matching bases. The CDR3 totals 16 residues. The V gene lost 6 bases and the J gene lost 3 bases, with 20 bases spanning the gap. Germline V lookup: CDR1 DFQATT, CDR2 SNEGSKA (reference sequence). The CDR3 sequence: CSATGTSRGPNEKLFF. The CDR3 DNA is TGCAGTGCAACCGGGACTAGCAGGGGCCCTAATGAAAAACTGTTTTTT.

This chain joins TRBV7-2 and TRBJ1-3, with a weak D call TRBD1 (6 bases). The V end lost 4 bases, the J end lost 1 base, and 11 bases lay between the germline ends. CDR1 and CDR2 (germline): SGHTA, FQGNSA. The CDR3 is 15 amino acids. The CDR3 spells CASSSFRGSGNTIYF. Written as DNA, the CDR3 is TGTGCCAGCAGCTCCTTCAGGGGTTCTGGAAACACCATATATTTT.

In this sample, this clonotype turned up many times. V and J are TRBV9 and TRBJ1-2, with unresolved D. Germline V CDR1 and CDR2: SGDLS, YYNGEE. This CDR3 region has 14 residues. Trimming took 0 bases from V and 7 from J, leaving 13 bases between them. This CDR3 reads CASSVAEGRSGYTF. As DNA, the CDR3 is TGTGCCAGCAGCGTAGCTGAGGGCAGGTCTGGCTACACCTTC.

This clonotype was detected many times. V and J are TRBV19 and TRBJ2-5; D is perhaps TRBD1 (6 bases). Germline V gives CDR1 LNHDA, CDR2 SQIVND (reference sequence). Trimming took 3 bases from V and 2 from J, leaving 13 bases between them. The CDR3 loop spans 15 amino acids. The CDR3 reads CASSMGTSKQETQYF. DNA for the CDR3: TGTGCCAGTAGTATGGGGACATCTAAACAAGAGACCCAGTACTTC.

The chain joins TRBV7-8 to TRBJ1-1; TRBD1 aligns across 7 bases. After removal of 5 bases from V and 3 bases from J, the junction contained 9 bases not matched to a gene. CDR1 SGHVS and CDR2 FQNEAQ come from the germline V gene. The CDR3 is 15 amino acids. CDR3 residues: CASSPGTAADTEAFF. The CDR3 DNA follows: TGTGCCAGCAGCCCGGGGACAGCCGCGGACACTGAAGCTTTCTTT.

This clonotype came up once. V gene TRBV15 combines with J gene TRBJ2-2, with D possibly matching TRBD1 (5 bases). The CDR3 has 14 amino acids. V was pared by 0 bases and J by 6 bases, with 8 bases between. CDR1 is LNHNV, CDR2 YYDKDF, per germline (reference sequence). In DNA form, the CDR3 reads TGTGCCACCAGCAGAGAAAGGGGCTCCGGGGAGCTGTTTTTT. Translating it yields CATSRERGSGELFF. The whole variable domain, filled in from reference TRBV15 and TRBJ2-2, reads DAMVIQNPRYQVTQFGKPVTLSCSQTLNHNVMYWYQQKSSQAPKLLFHYYDKDFNNEADTPDNFQSRRPNTSFCFLDIRSPGLGDTAMYLCATSRERGSGELFFGEGSRLTVL.

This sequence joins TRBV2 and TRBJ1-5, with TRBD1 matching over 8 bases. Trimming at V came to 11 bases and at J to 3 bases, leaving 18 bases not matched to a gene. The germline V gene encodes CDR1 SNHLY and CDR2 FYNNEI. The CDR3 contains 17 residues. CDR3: CAGMVGPRTGNNQPQHF. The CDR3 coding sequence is TGTGCCGGCATGGTCGGCCCAAGGACAGGGAACAATCAGCCCCAGCATTTT. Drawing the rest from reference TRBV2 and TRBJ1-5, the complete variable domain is EPEVTQTPSHQVTQMGQEVILRCVPISNHLYFYWYRQILGQKVEFLVSFYNNEISEKSEIFDDQFSVERPDGSNFTLKIRSTKLEDSAMYFCAGMVGPRTGNNQPQHFGDGTRLSIL.

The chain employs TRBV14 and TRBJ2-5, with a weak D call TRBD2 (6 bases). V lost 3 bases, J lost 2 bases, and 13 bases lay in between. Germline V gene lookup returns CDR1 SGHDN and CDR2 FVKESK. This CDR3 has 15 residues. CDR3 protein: CASSHPGTSQETQYF. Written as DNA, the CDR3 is TGTGCCAGCAGCCATCCCGGGACTTCACAAGAGACCCAGTACTTC.

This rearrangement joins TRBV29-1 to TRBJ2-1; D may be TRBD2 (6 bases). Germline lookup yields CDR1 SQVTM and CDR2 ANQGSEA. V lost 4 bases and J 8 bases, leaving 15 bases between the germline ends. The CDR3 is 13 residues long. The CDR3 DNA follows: TGCAGCGTTGCGGGGGAGTCGGGCTATGAGCAGTTCTTC. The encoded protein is CSVAGESGYEQFF.

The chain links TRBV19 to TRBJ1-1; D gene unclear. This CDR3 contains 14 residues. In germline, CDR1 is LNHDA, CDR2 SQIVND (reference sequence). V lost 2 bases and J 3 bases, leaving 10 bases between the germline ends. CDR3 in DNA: TGTGCCAGTAGTATATGGGGTTCGGACACTGAAGCTTTCTTT. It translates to CASSIWGSDTEAFF. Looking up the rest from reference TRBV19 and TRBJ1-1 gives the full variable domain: DGGITQSPKYLFRKEGQNVTLSCEQNLNHDAMYWYRQDPGQGLRLIYYSQIVNDFQKGDIAEGYSVSREKKESFPLTVTSAQKNPTAFYLCASSIWGSDTEAFFGQGTRLTVV.

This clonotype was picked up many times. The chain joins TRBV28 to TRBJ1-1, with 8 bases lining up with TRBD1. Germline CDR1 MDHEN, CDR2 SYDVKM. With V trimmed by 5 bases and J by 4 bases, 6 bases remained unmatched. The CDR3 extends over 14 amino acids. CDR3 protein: CASSQDRVGTEAFF. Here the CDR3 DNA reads TGTGCCAGCAGTCAGGACAGGGTGGGCACTGAAGCTTTCTTT.

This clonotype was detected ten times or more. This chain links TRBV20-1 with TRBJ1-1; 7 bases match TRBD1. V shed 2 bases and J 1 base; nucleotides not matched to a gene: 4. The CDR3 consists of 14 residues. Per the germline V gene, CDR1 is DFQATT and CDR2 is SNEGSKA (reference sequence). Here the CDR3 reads CSARRQGANTEAFF. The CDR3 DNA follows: TGCAGTGCTAGACGACAGGGAGCGAACACTGAAGCTTTCTTT.

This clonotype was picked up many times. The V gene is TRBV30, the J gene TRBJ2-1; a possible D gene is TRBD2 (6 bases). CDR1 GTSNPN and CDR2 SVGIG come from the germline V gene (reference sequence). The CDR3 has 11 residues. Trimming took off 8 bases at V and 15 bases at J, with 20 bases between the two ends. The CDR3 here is CARESGPYLFF. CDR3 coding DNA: TGTGCCCGGGAGAGCGGCCCTTATCTGTTCTTC. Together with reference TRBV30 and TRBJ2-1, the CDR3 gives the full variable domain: SQTIHQWPATLVQPVGSPLSLECTVEGTSNPNLYWYRQAAGRGLQLLFYSVGIGQISSEVPQNLSASRPQDRQFILSSKKLLLSDSGFYLCARESGPYLFFGPGTRLTVL.

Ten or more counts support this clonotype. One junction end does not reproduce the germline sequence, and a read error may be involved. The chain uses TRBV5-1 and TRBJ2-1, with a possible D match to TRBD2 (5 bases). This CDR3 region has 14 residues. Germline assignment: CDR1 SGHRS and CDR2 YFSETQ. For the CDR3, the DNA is TGTGCCAGCAGCCAAGGGCTAGCCCGGAATGAGCAGTTCTTC. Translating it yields CASSQGLARNEQFF. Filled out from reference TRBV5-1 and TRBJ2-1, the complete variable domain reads KAGVTQTPRYLIKTRGQQVTLSCSPISGHRSVSWYQQTPGQGLQFLFEYFSETQRNKGNFPGRFSGRQFSNSRSEMNVSTLELGDSALYLCASSQGLARNEQFFGPGTRLTVL.

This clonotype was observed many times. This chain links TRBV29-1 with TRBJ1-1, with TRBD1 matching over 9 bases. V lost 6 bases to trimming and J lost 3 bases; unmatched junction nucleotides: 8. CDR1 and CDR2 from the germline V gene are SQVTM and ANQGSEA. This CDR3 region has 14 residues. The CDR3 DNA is TGCAGCGTCCGAGTACAGGGGGCGGACACTGAAGCTTTCTTT. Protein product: CSVRVQGADTEAFF.

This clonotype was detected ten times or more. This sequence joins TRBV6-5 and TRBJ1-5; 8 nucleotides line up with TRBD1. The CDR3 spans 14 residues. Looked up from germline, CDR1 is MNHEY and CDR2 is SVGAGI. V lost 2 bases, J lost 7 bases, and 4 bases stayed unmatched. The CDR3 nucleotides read TGTGCCAGCAGTTACGGGACAGGTTGGCAGCCCCAGCATTTT. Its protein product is CASSYGTGWQPQHF.